The text below deals with one TCR beta chain. Its antigen remains unknown. There are 15 residues in the CDR3. In germline, CDR1 is SNHLY, CDR2 FYNNEI. With 9 bases clipped from V and 0 bases from J, the junction kept 6 bases outside the gene matches. Amplification used 60 Vbeta primers and 13 Jbeta primers. Sequenced by immunoSEQ multiplex PCR; TCRdb stores in-frame clones only, minus some. The sample lists more than 140,000 clones; around 65% were seen once. The data are from a study of cytomegalovirus exposure and HLA in healthy donors. Overall study context: Early released data had tens of millions of unique TCRs, all coming from HLA-typed donors.

Study results and limitations: The study assumed roughly uniform donor sequencing depth for presence/absence analyses. There were some V segments, including TRBV6-2 and TRBV6-3, excluded as indistinguishable.

The clonotype was recovered from a woman aged 30 to 39 in good health and CMV-seropositive. What was sequenced was PBMCs. The chain uses TRBV2 and TRBJ2-2; 8 bases line up with TRBD1. For the CDR3, the DNA is TGTGCCAGTCGCCGGGACAGGACGAACACCGGGGAGCTGTTTTTT. It yields the protein CASRRDRTNTGELFF.